The clone carrying this T cell receptor (beta chain) was counted between two and nine times. Caucasian, healthy and from Russia, the donors were aged between about 6 and 90. The data were taken from a study of blood T cells in healthy people across ages. V dropped 1 base and J dropped 5 bases, with 11 bases sitting between them. Germline V CDR1 and CDR2: SGHAT, FQNNGV. The CDR3 runs to 14 residues. PCR was performed a second time for roughly 7 to 11 cycles using a sample-barcoded 5' primer and a J-beta primer mix. TCRdb reprocessed the 5' RACE reads with MiXCR, giving one entry per CDR3 protein. The sample holds about 780,000 distinct CDR3 sequences, approximately 24% seen once. The same data also went into a second study, on T cells of mothers and their children.

The chain joins TRBV11-2 to TRBJ2-5; the D gene is possibly TRBD2 (5 bases). Sequencing was performed on blood. This clonotype was obtained from a boy younger than 18 in good health. CDR3 DNA: TGTGCCAGCAGCTTAGGACTAAGTGGGGAGACCCAGTACTTC. It encodes CASSLGLSGETQYF.